The rows below give T cell receptor beta chains drawn from one sample of a study of control samples from healthy donors and cancer patients. Only in-frame clones appear in the TCRdb table, and some are missing; sequencing was by immunoSEQ multiplex PCR. Here the sample spans 180,000 or so clones, 90% to 95% being singletons. The sequenced material came from blood. These receptors were taken from a woman younger than 45 in good health. Both conserved end residues are trimmed from each CDR3.

TRBV19	TRBJ1-1	ASSNRGGTEAF
TRBV20-1	TRBJ2-3	SASRREGTDTQY
TRBV7-8	TRBJ2-7	ASTRANYEQY
TRBV7-9	TRBJ2-5	ASSLVRAGVGRETQY
TRBV13	TRBJ1-2	ASSRGQGALFYGYT
TRBV2	TRBJ1-2	ASSWDRGPHLYGYT
TRBV12-5	TRBJ2-3	ASGSQTVTDTQY
TRBV12-5	TRBJ2-7	ASGFPDRAYEQY
TRBV7-9	TRBJ2-3	ASSWTADTQY
TRBV28	TRBJ1-5	ASSSPGTGYSNQPQH
TRBV6-2/TRBV6-3	TRBJ2-1	ASSPGTGVYNEQF
TRBV4-3	TRBJ2-3	ASSQTSASTDTQY
TRBV25-1	TRBJ2-7	ASSDPLAGGRYEQY
TRBV20-1	TRBJ1-2	SARDSYGYT
TRBV13	TRBJ1-2	ASSLAGDSPYGYT
TRBV4-1	TRBJ1-1	ASSQDAGAGAEAF
TRBV28	TRBJ2-1	ASRLAGVYNEQF
TRBV28	TRBJ2-7	ASSLGDREANEQY
TRBV12-2	TRBJ1-5	ASRLVFIGGAGQPQH
TRBV20-1	TRBJ1-2	SAIGGAGYT
TRBV27	TRBJ2-6	ASRGQGAGGANVLT
TRBV5-1	TRBJ2-1	ASALGTGSYNEQF
TRBV11-2	TRBJ2-3	ASSPTSGGLDTQY
TRBV9	TRBJ2-6	ASSVGAGARANVLT
TRBV6-5	TRBJ1-2	ASSYSGAGGYT
TRBV18	TRBJ1-2	ASSPSTGIGYT
TRBV7-9	TRBJ1-1	ASSKTSAFTNTEAF
TRBV5-1	TRBJ2-5	ASSPTSGRAETQY
TRBV4-3	TRBJ1-1	ASSQVGGARMNTEAF
TRBV4-1	TRBJ2-1	ASSHYGQGGWNEQF
TRBV30	TRBJ1-3	AWSVLGYGNTIY
TRBV4-2	TRBJ2-7	ASSQGGFEQY
TRBV7-3	TRBJ2-7	ASSLAGQGSYEQY
TRBV29-1	TRBJ2-1	SVGGSTNEQF
TRBV28	TRBJ1-3	ASSRRASGNTIY
TRBV7-3	TRBJ2-1	ASSLTGGSYNEQF
TRBV18	TRBJ2-1	ASSPPGTGGAEIQF
TRBV11-2	TRBJ1-1	ASSLSLNTEAF
TRBV15	TRBJ2-3	ATSRVGEGPDTQY
TRBV6-8	TRBJ1-2	ASSYPDRGDGYT
TRBV11-3	TRBJ2-7	ASSSTGAYEQY
TRBV15	TRBJ1-2	ATSRDRDTNYGYT
TRBV19	TRBJ2-2	ASSTGGPPAGELF
TRBV4-3	TRBJ2-6	ASSQDRGSGANVLT
TRBV10-2	TRBJ1-6	ASSDPGSSPLH
TRBV19	TRBJ2-1	ASSISISYNEQF
TRBV2	TRBJ2-3	ASSGQELSTDTQY
TRBV12-5	TRBJ1-1	ASGTGQGISEAF
TRBV7-3	TRBJ2-3	ASSPGLAVTDTQY
TRBV5-1	TRBJ1-1	ASSFDGHMNTEAF
TRBV28	TRBJ1-2	ASSSDSYGYT
TRBV23-1	TRBJ1-5	ASSPSGTASDSNQPQH
TRBV28	TRBJ1-6	ASSPPLH
TRBV23-1	TRBJ1-1	ASSHRGPNTEAF
TRBV7-2	TRBJ2-2	ASSPGHLTGELF
TRBV11-2	TRBJ2-1	ASRGLAGEVNEQF
TRBV3-1/TRBV3-2	TRBJ1-1	ASSQGNTEAF
TRBV6-2/TRBV6-3	TRBJ2-6	ASSYPGSSGANVLT
TRBV5-1	TRBJ2-2	ASSLAGTGGGGELF
TRBV5-4	TRBJ2-7	ASNSDESYEQY